The 4 T cell receptor beta chains presented below share a single source sample, sequenced in a study of cytomegalovirus exposure and HLA in healthy donors. PCR used 60 Vbeta primers and 13 Jbeta primers. Produced via immunoSEQ multiplex PCR; TCRdb's table is partial and in-frame only. This sample carries 70,000 to 95,000 clones, over 70% of them seen once, and the ten largest clones take 1.1%. Sequencing used PBMCs. These receptors came from a male donor in good health and CMV-seronegative.

The chain has TRBV9 and TRBJ2-5, with TRBD2 identical over 11 bases. V shed 2 bases, J shed 4 bases, and the junction held 4 bases outside the gene matches. The CDR3 is 15 residues long. The germline V gene encodes CDR1 SGDLS and CDR2 YYNGEE. The CDR3 region is CASSVTSGAGETQYF. In DNA form, the CDR3 reads TGTGCCAGCAGCGTGACTAGCGGGGCAGGAGAGACCCAGTACTTC.

The chain carries TRBV4-1 and TRBJ1-5; maybe TRBD1 (6 bases). CDR1 and CDR2 from the germline V gene are MGHRA and YSYEKL. The CDR3 is made up of 17 amino acids. V was pared by 0 bases and J by 0 bases, with 12 bases between. The CDR3 region has the DNA TGCGCCAGCAGCCAAGAGGGGGCCGCTTATAGCAATCAGCCCCAGCATTTT. Translating gives CASSQEGAAYSNQPQHF.

This clone was counted only a few times. The chain employs TRBV11-2 and TRBJ2-7; no clear D. The CDR3 contains 11 residues. Germline-derived CDR1 and CDR2 are SGHAT and FQNNGV. V lost 3 bases and J 5 bases, leaving 5 bases between the germline ends. The CDR3 sequence: CASSFLDEQYF. The CDR3 bases are TGTGCCAGCAGCTTTTTAGACGAGCAGTACTTC.

This chain uses TRBV9 with TRBJ1-2; the match to TRBD1 covers 8 bases. Germline assignment: CDR1 SGDLS and CDR2 YYNGEE. V shed 3 bases, J shed 5 bases, and the junction held 12 bases outside the gene matches. The CDR3 extends over 16 amino acids. The CDR3 bases are TGTGCCAGCAGCGCCTCCACAGGGGGGGCCCCATATGGCTACACCTTC. Translation: CASSASTGGAPYGYTF.